This entry features one T cell receptor beta chain sequence. What it binds is unknown. The data are from a study of Tregs in tolerant kidney transplant recipients. Findings and limits, study-wide: In tolerant patients, donor-specific Tregs outgrew total Tregs, suggesting antigen-driven expansion.

The CDR3 length is 13 residues. Germline assignment: CDR1 LNHDA and CDR2 SQIVND (reference sequence). Trimming took 6 bases from V and 6 from J; bases not matched to a gene: 5. Sequencing was performed with immunoSEQ multiplex PCR; in TCRdb, only in-frame clones are kept and a portion is missing. The sample contains 95,000 to 120,000 clones, around 87% of which appear only once. CD4+CD25+CD127- Tregs, CD4+CD25- non-Tregs, CD4 and CD8 cells were sorted. Material: CD4+ T cells from blood, obtained before the transplant. This TCR was recovered from a human donor who received a combined kidney and bone marrow transplant. The rearrangement joins TRBV19 to TRBJ1-5, with TRBD1 identical over 7 bases. In nucleotides, the CDR3 is TGTGCCAGTAGACAGGGGTTGGGTCAGCCCCAGCATTTT. This gives the protein CASRQGLGQPQHF.